The 2 T cell receptor beta chains below come from one sample, sequenced in a study of identifying expanded T cells in peripheral blood. Sequencing was performed with immunoSEQ multiplex PCR; in TCRdb, only in-frame clones are kept and a portion is missing. Found here are approximately 90,000 clones, approximately 84% of them singletons; the top ten hold 3.5% to 5.5%. The sample consisted of blood. Receptor source: a person between 18 and 70 years old in good health.

This chain links TRBV5-5 with TRBJ1-2; 8 positions match TRBD1. The germline gives CDR1 SGHKS, CDR2 YYEKEE (reference sequence). The CDR3 length is 16 residues. The trim removed 0 bases at V and 7 bases at J, leaving 11 bases unmatched. The CDR3 DNA follows: TGTGCCAGCAGCTTGGTCCCCGCGGACAGGGTAATTGGCTACACCTTC. Its protein product is CASSLVPADRVIGYTF.

The chain carries TRBV6-1 and TRBJ1-5; D may be TRBD1 (6 bases). The CDR3 totals 13 residues. Germline V gene data show CDR1 as MNHNS and CDR2 as SASEGT. Trimming removed 9 bases at V and 4 bases at J, with 13 bases between. CDR3 bases: TGTGCCAGTTTAGGGCAGGGGAATCAGCCCCAGCATTTT. Protein: CASLGQGNQPQHF.